This TCR beta chain was identified in a study of T cells after yellow fever vaccination. TCRdb independently ran MiXCR on the 5' RACE reads; one entry per CDR3 protein. The repertoire holds under 700,000 distinct CDR3 sequences, with 17% as singletons. Notes on the study in general: High-abundance clonotypes from the bulk population could contaminate FACS-sorted repertoires. Just a small share of clonotypes turned up in the CD4 compartment as well as the CD8 compartment. Weaker overall was a secondary response that nonetheless peaked faster, on day 5 versus 15.

Concerning this clonotype: Its antigen is not identified.

CDR3 length: 16 amino acids. CDR1 and CDR2 from the germline V gene are SGHRS and YFSETQ. J was trimmed by 0 bases and V by 4 bases; bases with no gene match: 8. Sequencing used PBMCs, obtained about 5 days after the first yellow fever vaccination. The receptor was derived from a man younger than 35 who received the YFV17D yellow fever vaccine. The chain uses TRBV5-1 and TRBJ2-3; 7 bases align to TRBD2. The CDR3 region is CASSDSGTTSTDTQYF. The CDR3 DNA reads TGCGCCAGCAGCGACTCCGGGACTACTAGCACAGATACGCAGTATTTT.